These 4 T cell receptor beta chains were all obtained from the same sample, sequenced in a study of cytomegalovirus exposure and HLA in healthy donors. PCR employed 60 Vbeta and 13 Jbeta primers. Sequencing was performed with immunoSEQ multiplex PCR; in TCRdb, only in-frame clones are kept and a portion is missing. Of more than 80,000 clones in the sample, more than 75% are singletons; the top ten hold roughly 8.8%. Sequenced sample: PBMCs. These TCRs come from a human donor in good health.

The chain combines TRBV6-1 with TRBJ2-1, with 7 nucleotides matching TRBD2. Germline V gene sequence: CDR1 MNHNS, CDR2 SASEGT. With 6 bases clipped from V and 4 bases from J, the junction kept 9 bases outside the gene matches. The CDR3 runs to 15 residues. CDR3 nucleotides: TGTGCCAGCAGCCGCGTCCTAGCGGATTACAATGAGCAGTTCTTC. Translating gives CASSRVLADYNEQFF.

This clone occurred a few times. Additional DNA sequences in this sample encode the identical CDR3. The chain carries TRBV7-9 and TRBJ1-2; TRBD1 agrees at 7 bases. Germline CDR1 is SEHNR and CDR2 is FQNEAQ (reference sequence). Unmatched junction bases numbered 2, after V lost 4 bases and J lost 0 bases. There are 14 residues in the CDR3. Written as DNA, the CDR3 is TGTGCCAGCAGCTCGACAGGGACTAACTATGGCTACACCTTC. Protein sequence: CASSSTGTNYGYTF.

DNA for the CDR3: TGTGCCAGCAGCTTGGCCCAACAAGGATTACTACAAGAGACCCAGTACTTC. It yields the protein CASSLAQQGLLQETQYF. The chain combines TRBV5-4 with TRBJ2-5; D is unclear. The CDR3 extends over 17 amino acids. The V end was cut by 0 bases, the J end by 2 bases, with 17 bases between. CDR1 and CDR2 from the germline V gene are SGHNT and YYREEE (reference sequence).

The CDR3 DNA is TGCAGCGTTGGAGGTAACCTGAACACTGAAGCTTTCTTT. This sequence encodes CSVGGNLNTEAFF. The rearrangement joins TRBV29-1 to TRBJ1-1; D is unresolved. V was trimmed by 4 bases and J by 0 bases, leaving 9 bases between them. The CDR3 is 13 amino acids. Germline-derived CDR1 and CDR2 are SQVTM and ANQGSEA.